This T cell receptor (beta chain) stems from a study of blood T cell repertoires in COVID-19. Profiled with immunoSEQ multiplex PCR; TCRdb holds only in-frame clones, not every one. This sample carries 150,000 or so clones, around 85% of them seen once, and the ten largest clones take more than 2.5%. The germline V gene encodes CDR1 SGHDT and CDR2 YYEEEE. The CDR3 has 14 amino acids. Between the trimmed V and J ends, which lost 0 bases and 9 bases, there was a span of 10 bases. The sample holds one count of this clone. This chain links TRBV5-6 with TRBJ1-6; a weak D match, TRBD1 (5 bases). The receptor's source is a woman of 80 years or more with acute or convalescent COVID-19. The source material was peripheral blood. The DNA of the CDR3 is TGTGCCAGCAGCTTGGGCGGCAGGGTTTCACCCCTCCACTTT. This translates into CASSLGGRVSPLHF.